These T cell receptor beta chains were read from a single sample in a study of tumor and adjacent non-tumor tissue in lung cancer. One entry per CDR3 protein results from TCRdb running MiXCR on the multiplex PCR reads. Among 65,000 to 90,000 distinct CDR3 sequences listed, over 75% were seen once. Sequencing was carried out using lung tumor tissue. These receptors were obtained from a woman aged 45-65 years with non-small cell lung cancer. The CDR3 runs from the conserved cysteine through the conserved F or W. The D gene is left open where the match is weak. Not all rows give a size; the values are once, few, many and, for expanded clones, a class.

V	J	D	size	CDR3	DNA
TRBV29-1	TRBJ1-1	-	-	CAVVFGRREEEAFF	TGCGCCGTTGTCTTTGGCAGAAGAGAGGAAGAAGCTTTCTTT
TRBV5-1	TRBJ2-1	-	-	CANCFSGAYNEQFF	TGCGCCAACTGCTTTTCGGGGGCCTACAATGAGCAGTTCTTC
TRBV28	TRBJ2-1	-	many	CASSPPRGVDEQFF	TGTGCCAGCAGCCCTCCGCGGGGAGTCGATGAGCAGTTCTTC
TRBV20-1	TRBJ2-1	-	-	CSTIATRGGWGEQFF	TGCAGTACTATAGCCACTAGGGGGGGATGGGGTGAGCAGTTCTTC
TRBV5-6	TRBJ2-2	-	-	CVTSLGRNTEELFF	TGTGTCACCAGCTTGGGACGGAACACCGAGGAGCTGTTTTTT
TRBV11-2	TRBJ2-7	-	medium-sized	CASSLPGHPYNEQYF	TGTGCCAGCAGCCTCCCGGGACACCCATACAACGAGCAGTACTTC
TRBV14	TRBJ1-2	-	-	CPSIQGARRYGYTF	TGTCCCAGCATCCAAGGGGCAAGGCGCTATGGCTACACCTTC
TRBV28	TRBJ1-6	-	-	CASSLLRGGDSPVHF	TGTGCCAGTAGCTTATTACGCGGGGGGGATTCACCCGTCCACTTT
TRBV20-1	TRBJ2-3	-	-	CSVAREGTDTQYF	TGCAGCGTGGCGAGAGAAGGGACAGATACGCAGTATTTT
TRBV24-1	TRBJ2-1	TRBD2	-	CATSDSALAGAINEQFF	TGTGCCACCAGTGATTCCGCACTAGCGGGTGCTATCAATGAGCAGTTCTTC
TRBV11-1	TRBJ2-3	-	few	CASRGTGMNTEYF	TGTGCCAGCAGAGGGACTGGAATGAATACGGAGTATTTT
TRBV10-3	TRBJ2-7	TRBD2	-	CAIRACGSYEQYF	TGTGCCATCAGGGCTTGCGGGAGTTACGAGCAATACTTC
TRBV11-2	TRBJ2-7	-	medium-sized	CASSSTEPGPRHEQYF	TGTGCCAGCAGCTCCACAGAGCCCGGGCCGCGGCACGAGCAGTACTTC
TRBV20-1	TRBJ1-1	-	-	CSAISVRVMNTEAFF	TGCAGTGCCATTTCGGTTAGGGTCATGAACACTGAAGCTTTCTTT
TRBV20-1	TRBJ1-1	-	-	CSASSVRVMNIVALF	TGCAGTGCTAGTTCGGTTAGGGTCATGAACATTGTAGCTTTATTT
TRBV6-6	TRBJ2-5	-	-	CDSNYSGGRETQYF	TGTGACAGCAATTACTCGGGCGGCCGAGAAACCCAGTACTTC
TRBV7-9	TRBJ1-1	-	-	CASSLARGGDTEAFF	TGTGCCAGCAGCTTAGCAAGGGGGGGTGACACTGAAGCTTTCTTT
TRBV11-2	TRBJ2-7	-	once	CASSLDKGLYEQYF	TGTGCTAGCAGCTTAGATAAGGGGTTATACGAGCAGTACTTC
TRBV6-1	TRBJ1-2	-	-	CASSESWGDYGYAF	TGTGCCAGCAGTGAAAGTTGGGGCGACTATGGCTACGCCTTC
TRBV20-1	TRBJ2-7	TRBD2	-	CSASPSSGTYVQYF	TGCAGTGCTAGTCCTTCTAGCGGGACCTACGTACAGTACTTC
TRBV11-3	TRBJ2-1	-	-	CASSESGQSSYNEQFF	TGTGCCAGCAGCGAAAGTGGGCAGAGTTCCTACAATGAGCAATTCTTC
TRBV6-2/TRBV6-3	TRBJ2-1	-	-	CASIPSRDRNKQLF	TGTGCCAGCATTCCATCCAGGGACCGCAATAAGCAGCTCTTC
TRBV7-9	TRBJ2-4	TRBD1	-	CASRASPGTGEIQYF	TGTGCCAGTAGAGCAAGTCCCGGGACAGGGGAGATTCAGTACTTC
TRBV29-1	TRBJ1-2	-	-	CTVDDINYGYTF	TGCACCGTTGATGACATCAACTATGGCTACACCTTC
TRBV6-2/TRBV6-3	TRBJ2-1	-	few	CASSYERPNEQFF	TGTGCCAGCAGTTATGAGCGGCCAAATGAGCAGTTCTTC
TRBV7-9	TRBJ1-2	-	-	CASGELQGKSLMDGYTF	TGTGCCAGCGGAGAGCTACAGGGAAAAAGCCTCATGGATGGCTACACCTTC
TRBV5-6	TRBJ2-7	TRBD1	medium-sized	CASSSDRAHEQYF	TGTGCCAGCAGCTCCGACAGGGCCCACGAGCAGTACTTC
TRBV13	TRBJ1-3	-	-	CASSLEQGSNTIYF	TGTGCCAGTAGCTTAGAACAGGGCTCAAACACCATATATTTT
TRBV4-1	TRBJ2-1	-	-	CASSPYAGNEQLF	TGCGCCAGCAGCCCCTACGCGGGGAATGAGCAGCTCTTC
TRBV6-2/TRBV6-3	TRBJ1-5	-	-	CVSSLQLNSNQTQHF	TGTGTCAGCAGCCTGCAATTAAATAGCAATCAGACCCAGCATTTT
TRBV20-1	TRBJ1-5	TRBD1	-	CSAATGNILSQHF	TGCAGTGCTGCGACAGGGAACATTTTGTCCCAGCATTTT
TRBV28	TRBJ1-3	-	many	CASRPPGAGNTIYF	TGTGCCAGCAGGCCCCCGGGGGCTGGAAACACCATATATTTT
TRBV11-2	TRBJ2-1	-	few	CVNSLVGGRREQFF	TGTGTCAACAGCTTAGTTGGTGGGCGTCGGGAGCAGTTCTTC
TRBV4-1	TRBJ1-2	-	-	CASSQGMYDYTF	TGCGCCAGCAGCCAAGGGATGTATGATTACACCTTC
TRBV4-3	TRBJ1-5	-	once	CASSQEVGAGGSNQPQHF	TGCGCCAGCAGCCAAGAGGTAGGCGCAGGAGGGAGTAATCAGCCCCAGCATTTT
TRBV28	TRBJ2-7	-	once	CTRSFYEQYF	TGTACCAGAAGTTTTTACGAGCAGTACTTC
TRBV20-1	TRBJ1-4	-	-	CSARRGTTSEELFF	TGCAGTGCTAGGCGGGGAACAACTAGTGAAGAACTGTTTTTT
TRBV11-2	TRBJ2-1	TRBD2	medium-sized	CASSLMTGTSGPEQFF	TGTGCCAGCAGCCTAATGACCGGGACTAGCGGACCAGAGCAGTTCTTC
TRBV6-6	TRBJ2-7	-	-	CASSYQLYELYF	TGTGCCAGCAGTTACCAACTTTACGAGCTGTACTTC
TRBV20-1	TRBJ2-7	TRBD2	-	CSAPRLAEHYEKYF	TGCAGTGCCCCCCGACTAGCGGAGCACTACGAGAAGTACTTC
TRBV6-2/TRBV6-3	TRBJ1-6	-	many	CASSGQNNSPLHF	TGTGCCAGCTCGGGGCAAAATAATTCACCCCTCCACTTT
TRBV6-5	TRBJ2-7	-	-	CPSSPLGQTYEQYF	TGTCCCAGCAGTCCCCTGGGACAAACCTACGAGCAGTACTTC
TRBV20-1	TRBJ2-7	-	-	CNARGEVGIRGVTYEQYF	TGCAATGCTAGAGGTGAAGTGGGGATCAGGGGTGTAACCTACGAGCAGTACTTC